Below are 32 T cell receptor beta chains sequenced from a single sample in a study of neurological immune-mediated disorders. TCRdb re-called the 5' RACE reads through MiXCR, storing one row per CDR3 protein. The sample contains about 79,000 distinct CDR3 sequences, around an eighth of which appear only once. The sample comprised PBMCs. All receptors come from a woman aged 45-65 years in good health.

This clonotype was counted at least ten times. The chain recombines TRBV20-1 with TRBJ2-7, with D tentatively TRBD1 (6 bases). This CDR3 has 12 residues. Trimming took off 6 bases at V and 1 base at J, with 10 bases between the two ends. Germline V gene lookup returns CDR1 DFQATT and CDR2 SNEGSKA (reference sequence). The CDR3 nucleotides are TGCAGTGCCCGACAGGCTTCCTACGAGCAGTACTTC. As protein: CSARQASYEQYF.

This clonotype was counted at least ten times. This chain joins TRBV5-1 and TRBJ2-1, with D tentatively TRBD2 (6 bases). V dropped 2 bases and J dropped 2 bases, with 14 bases sitting between them. The CDR3 is 16 amino acids. The germline V gene has CDR1 SGHRS and CDR2 YFSETQ. CDR3 sequence: CASSFSTDYTYNEQFF. DNA of the CDR3: TGCGCCAGCAGCTTTTCGACGGACTACACCTACAATGAGCAGTTCTTC.

This clonotype has ten or more counts. The chain employs TRBV5-1 and TRBJ1-6, with 8 nucleotides matching TRBD1. CDR3 length: 14 residues. J lost 14 bases, V lost 0 bases, and 7 bases had no gene match. Germline lookup yields CDR1 SGHRS and CDR2 YFSETQ. Here the CDR3 reads CASSLEQGARSLHF. The CDR3 nucleotides read TGCGCCAGCAGCTTGGAGCAGGGGGCGAGATCCCTCCACTTT.

By sample fraction, this clonotype is medium-sized. The rearrangement links TRBV3-1 to TRBJ2-1; TRBD1 matches at 7 bases. CDR1 is LGHDT and CDR2 is YNNKEL in the germline V gene (reference sequence). V was clipped by 10 bases and J by 4 bases; unmatched bases: 10. The CDR3 loop spans 14 amino acids. The CDR3 region is CATRPGQRYNEQFF. The DNA of the CDR3 is TGTGCCACTCGGCCGGGACAGCGGTACAATGAGCAGTTCTTC.

This clonotype showed up just a few times. The chain joins TRBV3-1 to TRBJ2-1; D not certain. CDR1 LGHDT and CDR2 YNNKEL come from the germline V gene (reference sequence). Trimming left V 7 bases short and J 8 bases short, with 21 bases between. This CDR3 contains 15 residues. CDR3 protein: CASTPYPVLGDEQFF. CDR3 nucleotides: TGTGCCAGCACGCCTTATCCGGTTCTTGGTGATGAGCAGTTCTTC.

This clonotype appeared many times. This chain links TRBV5-1 with TRBJ2-2; 7 bases align to TRBD1. The ends lost 4 bases at V and 0 bases at J; junction bases unmatched: 9. The CDR3 spans 17 residues. Germline V gene sequence: CDR1 SGHRS, CDR2 YFSETQ. The CDR3 region has the DNA TGCGCCAGCAGCCCGATCCCCGGGACAGCGAACACCGGGGAGCTGTTTTTT. Protein sequence: CASSPIPGTANTGELFF.

To note about this clonotype: At one of its ends the junction is not consistent with the germline gene, which may arise from a read error. The genes are TRBV10-3 and TRBJ1-1; no clear D gene. This CDR3 contains 14 residues. Germline V lookup: CDR1 ENHRY, CDR2 SYGVKD. The DNA for the CDR3 is TGTACCATCAGTGAGTCTATCCGATACACTGAAGCTTTCTTT. This translates into CTISESIRYTEAFF.

Regarding this clonotype: A much larger clone lies one base from this, so it may be a read error. This chain joins TRBV6-1 and TRBJ1-6; D uncertain. CDR1 and CDR2 (germline): MNHNS, SASEGT. The CDR3 is made up of 15 amino acids. The CDR3 DNA is TGTGACAGCAGTGAATCTGTTCCAAACCAGACACCCCTCCACTTT. Amino acids: CDSSESVPNQTPLHF.

This clonotype has at least ten counts. V and J are TRBV5-1 and TRBJ1-2; a weak D match, TRBD1 (5 bases). Germline V gives CDR1 SGHRS, CDR2 YFSETQ. V shed 0 bases and J shed 4 bases, with 16 bases lying between them. The CDR3 length is 16 residues. The CDR3 spells CASSLEVQGPSYGYTF. CDR3 coding DNA: TGCGCCAGCAGCTTGGAGGTTCAGGGCCCCAGCTATGGCTACACCTTC.

In its sample, this clonotype was seen many times. This sequence joins TRBV5-1 and TRBJ1-1; D is uncertain. Germline V gene sequence: CDR1 SGHRS, CDR2 YFSETQ. The length of the CDR3 is 12 residues. V dropped 7 bases and J dropped 4 bases, with 11 bases sitting between them. The CDR3 DNA reads TGCGCCAGCGGGAGTGGGAGCACTGAAGCTTTCTTT. Translating gives CASGSGSTEAFF.

Only a few counts were recorded for this clonotype. The junction departs from germline at one end; a sequencing error may be responsible. V and J are TRBV4-2 and TRBJ2-5; 7 positions agree with TRBD2. This CDR3 has 15 amino acids. Germline-derived CDR1 and CDR2 are LGHNA and YNFKEQ. CDR3 nucleotides: TGTGCCAGCGGGGGAACCGGGACTAAAGAAGAGGCCCAGTACTTC. It encodes CASGGTGTKEEAQYF.

Comments on this clonotype: The junction shows a germline mismatch at one end, possibly a read error. The chain links TRBV6-6 to TRBJ2-1; 12 nucleotides line up with TRBD2. CDR3 size: 14 residues. Per the germline V gene, CDR1 is MNHNY and CDR2 is SVGAGI (reference sequence). DNA of the CDR3: TGTGCCAGCAGCCGGGCGGGCCTAGCGGGGGGGACGCACTTC. Amino acid sequence: CASSRAGLAGGTHF.

This clonotype was seen at least ten times. This chain connects TRBV5-1 to TRBJ1-6; D unclear. The CDR3 is 15 residues long. The germline V gene has CDR1 SGHRS and CDR2 YFSETQ. V lost 4 bases and J 0 bases, leaving 8 bases between the germline ends. CDR3 loop: CASSQISSYNSPLHF. The CDR3 DNA reads as TGCGCCAGCAGCCAAATTAGCTCCTATAATTCACCCCTCCACTTT.

This clonotype appeared many times. J is TRBJ2-2 and V is TRBV20-1, with 10 positions matching TRBD2. J was trimmed by 1 base and V by 3 bases; bases with no gene match: 2. Germline CDR1 DFQATT, CDR2 SNEGSKA (reference sequence). CDR3 size: 15 residues. The CDR3 loop reads CSASPSGRNTGELFF. In nucleotides, the CDR3 is TGCAGTGCTAGCCCTAGCGGGAGGAACACCGGGGAGCTGTTTTTT.

This clonotype was found many times. This chain joins TRBV5-1 and TRBJ1-1; no definite D call. The CDR3 has 14 residues. Between the trimmed V and J ends, which lost 3 bases and 6 bases, there was a span of 15 bases. CDR1 is SGHRS, CDR2 YFSETQ, per germline. CDR3 protein: CASSSNPSVPEAFF. CDR3 bases: TGCGCCAGCAGCTCTAACCCCAGTGTCCCTGAAGCTTTCTTT.

This clonotype was seen ten or more times. The chain joins TRBV6-5 to TRBJ1-2, with 10 positions matching TRBD1. Germline values: CDR1 MNHEY, CDR2 SVGAGI. The CDR3 length is 14 residues. After removal of 7 bases from V and 4 bases from J, the junction contained 6 bases not matched to a gene. The CDR3 DNA sequence: TGTGCCAGCACAAGGACAGGGGGTATCTATGGCTACACCTTC. This sequence encodes CASTRTGGIYGYTF.

This clonotype was observed at least ten times. This may arise from a read error, as a much more abundant clone is one base away. CDR3 nucleotide sequence: TGTGCCAGCAGCTTAGGACAGAACACTGAAGCTTTCTTT. Its translation is CASSLGQNTEAFF. V and J are TRBV7-3 and TRBJ1-1; D is perhaps TRBD1 (5 bases). CDR3 length: 13 amino acids. Trimming removed 2 bases from V and 1 base from J, with 5 bases in between. From germline, CDR1 is SGHTA and CDR2 FQGTGA.

This clonotype was observed many times. The rearrangement links TRBV11-2 to TRBJ1-1; TRBD1 is a possible D gene (6 bases). The CDR3 covers 17 residues. CDR1 and CDR2 (germline): SGHAT, FQNNGV. Trimming removed 3 bases at V and 2 bases at J, with 19 bases between. CDR3 sequence (DNA): TGTGCCAGCAGCTTTGGGGGGGCGAACCCCGGTAACACTGAAGCTTTCTTT. Its translation is CASSFGGANPGNTEAFF. The full variable domain, its missing parts supplied by reference TRBV11-2 and TRBJ1-1, is EAGVAQSPRYKIIEKRQSVAFWCNPISGHATLYWYQQILGQGPKLLIQFQNNGVVDDSQLPKDRFSAERLKGVDSTLKIQPAKLEDSAVYLCASSFGGANPGNTEAFFGQGTRLTVV.

The sample holds many counts of this clonotype. V is TRBV29-1 and J is TRBJ2-4; either TRBD1 or TRBD2 may supply D (5 bases each). V gave up 0 bases and J gave up 9 bases, with 12 bases separating them. Germline V gives CDR1 SQVTM, CDR2 ANQGSEA. This CDR3 is 13 amino acids long. For the CDR3, the DNA is TGCAGCGTTGAAGATCCGAGGGGATTCATTCAGTACTTC. As protein: CSVEDPRGFIQYF. The entire variable domain, with the rest obtained from reference TRBV29-1 and TRBJ2-4, is as follows: SAVISQKPSRDICQRGTSLTIQCQVDSQVTMMFWYRQQPGQSLTLIATANQGSEATYESGFVIDKFPISRPNLTFSTLTVSNMSPEDSSIYLCSVEDPRGFIQYFGAGTRLSVL.

This clonotype was observed a single time. The junction differs from germline at one of its ends, possibly a read error. The rearrangement links TRBV5-6 to TRBJ2-2, with 9 bases identical to TRBD1. Germline V lookup: CDR1 SGHDT, CDR2 YYEEEE. This CDR3 contains 16 residues. Written as DNA, the CDR3 is TGTTCCAGCAGCTGGTTGACAGGGGGGAACAACGGGGAGCTGTTTTTT. Translated: CSSSWLTGGNNGELFF. Variable domain in full (rest from reference TRBV5-6 and TRBJ2-2): DAGVTQSPTHLIKTRGQQVTLRCSPKSGHDTVSWYQQALGQGPQFIFQYYEEEERQRGNFPDRFSGHQFPNYSSELNVNALLLGDSALYLCSSSWLTGGNNGELFFGEGSRLTVL.

This clonotype was seen repeatedly, ten times or more. V gene TRBV29-1 combines with J gene TRBJ2-5; unclear D gene. The V gene's germline CDR1 is SQVTM and CDR2 ANQGSEA. The CDR3 covers 12 residues. V lost 4 bases, J lost 4 bases, and 10 bases lay in between. CDR3 DNA sequence: TGCAGCGTTGTGGGAACACCAGAGACCCAGTACTTC. Translating gives CSVVGTPETQYF.

The chain employs TRBV9 and TRBJ1-5, with D perhaps matching TRBD1 (6 bases). The germline CDR1 and CDR2 sequences are SGDLS and YYNGEE. V was pared by 4 bases and J by 2 bases, with 16 bases between. The CDR3 loop spans 16 amino acids. This CDR3 is CASSKGGGAGNQPQHF. Here the CDR3 DNA reads TGTGCCAGCAGCAAGGGGGGGGGAGCTGGCAATCAGCCCCAGCATTTT.

This clonotype was counted at least ten times. V gene TRBV5-1 combines with J gene TRBJ1-1; TRBD1 agrees at 9 bases. The CDR3 sequence is 13 residues long. CDR1 SGHRS and CDR2 YFSETQ come from the germline V gene. V was pared by 4 bases and J by 4 bases, with 2 bases of the junction left unmatched. The CDR3 sequence: CASSVDRGTEAFF. As DNA, the CDR3 is TGCGCCAGCAGCGTGGACAGGGGCACTGAAGCTTTCTTT.

This clonotype was recorded many times. The V gene is TRBV20-1, the J gene TRBJ1-2; D gene uncertain. Trimming removed 4 bases from V and 4 bases from J, with 16 bases in between. From germline, CDR1 is DFQATT and CDR2 SNEGSKA (reference sequence). This CDR3 contains 14 residues. Here the CDR3 DNA reads TGCAGTGCTACCCCGCCGGAGGCGGTCTATGGCTACACCTTC. This translates into CSATPPEAVYGYTF.

This clonotype was observed many times. The chain recombines TRBV20-1 with TRBJ1-5; weak D call: TRBD1 (5 bases). Germline V gene lookup returns CDR1 DFQATT and CDR2 SNEGSKA (reference sequence). The CDR3 extends over 14 amino acids. The ends were cut back, 5 bases at V and 3 bases at J, with 14 bases in the middle. CDR3: CSAFTTDPNQPQHF. The DNA of the CDR3 is TGCAGTGCTTTTACGACAGACCCCAATCAGCCCCAGCATTTT.

The rearrangement links TRBV12-3 or TRBV12-4 to TRBJ2-7; 8 positions match TRBD2. The length of the CDR3 is 15 residues. V shed 3 bases and J 2 bases; nucleotides not matched to a gene: 6. This CDR3 reads CASSLTSGGPYEQYF. CDR3 bases: TGTGCCAGCAGTTTGACCTCGGGAGGGCCCTACGAGCAGTACTTC.

This clonotype has a handful of counts. The chain employs TRBV5-1 and TRBJ1-4, with D possibly matching TRBD1 (6 bases). Germline CDR1 reads SGHRS; CDR2 reads YFSETQ. The V gene lost 0 bases and the J gene lost 6 bases, with 18 bases spanning the gap. This CDR3 region has 17 residues. This CDR3 is CASSLVVGGRRDEKLFF. The CDR3 DNA reads as TGCGCCAGCAGCTTGGTCGTCGGGGGCCGGAGGGATGAAAAACTGTTTTTT.

This clonotype was detected many times. The V and J genes are TRBV24-1 and TRBJ2-1, with no clear D. Germline V gene data show CDR1 as KGHDR and CDR2 as SFDVKD. CDR3 length: 14 residues. Trimming stripped 3 bases from V and 5 bases from J, with 10 bases between. The CDR3 region has the DNA TGTGCCACCAGTGATCCTCAGACAAACAATGAGCAGTTCTTC. It yields the protein CATSDPQTNNEQFF.

In this sample, this clonotype turned up many times. The chain is built from TRBV2 and TRBJ2-5; 12 bases align to TRBD2. Germline V CDR1 and CDR2: SNHLY, FYNNEI. CDR3 length: 15 amino acids. The junction had 2 bases not matched to a gene; V was cut back by 2 bases and J by 4 bases. The CDR3 here is CASSEQGLAGETQYF. CDR3 sequence (DNA): TGTGCCAGCAGTGAACAGGGACTAGCGGGAGAGACCCAGTACTTC. The full variable domain, its missing parts supplied by reference TRBV2 and TRBJ2-5, is EPEVTQTPSHQVTQMGQEVILRCVPISNHLYFYWYRQILGQKVEFLVSFYNNEISEKSEIFDDQFSVERPDGSNFTLKIRSTKLEDSAMYFCASSEQGLAGETQYFGPGTRLLVL.

This clonotype came up many times. V and J are TRBV4-1 and TRBJ2-7, with 10 bases fitting TRBD2. The CDR3 length is 16 residues. Germline V gene lookup returns CDR1 MGHRA and CDR2 YSYEKL. V shed 4 bases and J 0 bases; nucleotides not matched to a gene: 6. The chain's CDR3 is CASSRGLALSSYEQYF. CDR3 bases: TGCGCCAGCAGCCGGGGACTAGCGCTGAGCTCCTACGAGCAGTACTTC.

This rearrangement joins TRBV15 to TRBJ2-5, with TRBD1 identical over 9 bases. V shed 1 base, J shed 4 bases, and the junction held 7 bases outside the gene matches. This CDR3 region has 16 residues. Per germline, CDR1 LNHNV and CDR2 YYDKDF (reference sequence). The CDR3 DNA reads as TGTGCCACCAGCAGAGCCCTAGACAGGGGGGGAGAGACCCAGTACTTC. This gives the protein CATSRALDRGGETQYF.

This clonotype was detected ten times or more. The V and J genes are TRBV29-1 and TRBJ2-5; tentative D call: TRBD2 (6 bases). Trimming shortened V by 4 bases and J by 5 bases, and 14 bases separated the two germline ends. The germline V gene has CDR1 SQVTM and CDR2 ANQGSEA. This CDR3 region has 13 residues. CDR3 protein: CSVGAGQSETQYF. The CDR3 coding sequence is TGCAGCGTTGGGGCGGGGCAATCGGAGACCCAGTACTTC.